These 13 T cell receptor beta chains originate from one sample sequenced in a study of blood T cell repertoires in COVID-19. The table came from immunoSEQ multiplex PCR; TCRdb's copy has only in-frame clones and leaves some out. Among 200,000 or so clones, more than 75% were seen once, and the ten largest hold 1.9%. What was sequenced was peripheral blood. All receptors come from a middle-aged man with active or convalescent COVID-19.

The genes are TRBV28 and TRBJ1-5; 8 positions agree with TRBD1. The CDR3 totals 14 residues. The ends lost 6 bases at V and 3 bases at J; junction bases unmatched: 4. Germline-derived CDR1 and CDR2 are MDHEN and SYDVKM. The CDR3 coding sequence is TGTGCCAGCAGACGGACAGGGACCAATCAGCCCCAGCATTTT. It is translated as CASRRTGTNQPQHF.

The CDR3 reads CASKMGTGRNEQFF. The DNA of the CDR3 is TGTGCCAGTAAAATGGGTACCGGGAGAAATGAGCAGTTCTTC. V and J are TRBV19 and TRBJ2-1; tentative D call: TRBD2 (6 bases). Germline loops: CDR1 LNHDA, CDR2 SQIVND (reference sequence). The CDR3 length is 14 residues. The germline V and J ends were trimmed by 7 bases and 7 bases, with 17 bases remaining between them.

The CDR3 loop reads CASSLKSSYNSPLHF. The DNA of the CDR3 is TGTGCCAGCAGCTTGAAGAGCTCCTATAATTCACCCCTCCACTTT. This rearrangement joins TRBV7-8 to TRBJ1-6; no clear D. The CDR3 is 15 residues long. Germline loops: CDR1 SGHVS, CDR2 FQNEAQ. V lost 3 bases, J lost 0 bases, and 6 bases lay in between.

The CDR3 region has the DNA TGTGCCAGCAGCTCCTATGACAGGGGAGGGGATCAGCCCCAGCATTTT. Protein sequence: CASSSYDRGGDQPQHF. This chain uses TRBV7-8 with TRBJ1-5; TRBD1 aligns across 8 bases. The CDR3 sequence is 16 residues long. Looked up from germline, CDR1 is SGHVS and CDR2 is FQNEAQ. J was trimmed by 5 bases and V by 4 bases; bases with no gene match: 10.

The chain carries TRBV19 and TRBJ2-3, with TRBD2 identical over 9 bases. Germline V gene data show CDR1 as LNHDA and CDR2 as SQIVND (reference sequence). The CDR3 contains 18 residues. V was clipped by 6 bases and J by 2 bases; unmatched bases: 15. The CDR3 DNA reads TGTGCCAGTAGGCGGAAGCTAGCGGGATGGGGCACCACAGATACGCAGTATTTT. Protein: CASRRKLAGWGTTDTQYF.

This chain uses TRBV5-1 with TRBJ2-2; no definite D call. Germline CDR1 and CDR2: SGHRS and YFSETQ. Trimming left V 0 bases short and J 11 bases short, with 14 bases between. The CDR3 contains 14 residues. CDR3 coding DNA: TGCGCCAGCAGCTTGGGGCAGGCGAATGGAGAGCTGTTTTTT. Amino acid sequence: CASSLGQANGELFF.

The CDR3 nucleotides read TGTGCCAGCAGCGAGTGGCCCCAGGGGACCCATGGCTACACCTTC. This gives the protein CASSEWPQGTHGYTF. The chain recombines TRBV5-6 with TRBJ1-2, with D perhaps TRBD1 (6 bases). Trimming left V 4 bases short and J 6 bases short, with 19 bases between. The CDR3 length is 15 residues. Germline V gene data show CDR1 as SGHDT and CDR2 as YYEEEE.

The genes are TRBV6-6 and TRBJ1-5, with TRBD1 matching 10 bases. Per the germline V gene, CDR1 is MNHNY and CDR2 is SVGAGI (reference sequence). There are 17 residues in the CDR3. V lost 6 bases to trimming and J lost 0 bases; unmatched junction nucleotides: 8. The CDR3 DNA sequence: TGTGCCAGCAGACGACAGGGGGCGGCTTATAGCAATCAGCCCCAGCATTTT. Its translation: CASRRQGAAYSNQPQHF.

This clone was observed a single time. The chain uses TRBV11-2 and TRBJ2-4; D might be TRBD1 (5 bases). With 5 bases removed from V and 0 bases from J, the gap between germline ends came to 14 bases. Germline assignment: CDR1 SGHAT and CDR2 FQNNGV. This CDR3 region has 16 residues. The CDR3 protein is CASSREGALAKNIQYF. Written as DNA, the CDR3 is TGTGCCAGCAGCAGAGAAGGGGCCCTAGCCAAAAACATTCAGTACTTC.

The V and J genes are TRBV28 and TRBJ1-1; weak D call: TRBD1 (6 bases). Germline V gene sequence: CDR1 MDHEN, CDR2 SYDVKM. The CDR3 spans 15 residues. V lost 4 bases and J lost 3, with 15 bases in between. CDR3 nucleotide sequence: TGTGCCAGCAGTTCCACCCCGACAGGCTACACTGAAGCTTTCTTT. This gives the protein CASSSTPTGYTEAFF.

The CDR3 here is CASSFSGRGEQYF. The CDR3, as DNA: TGTGCCAGCAGCTTTTCCGGAAGGGGGGAGCAGTACTTC. The chain uses TRBV11-2 and TRBJ2-7, with D possibly matching TRBD1 (6 bases). Trimming removed 3 bases at V and 7 bases at J, with 13 bases between. The CDR3 is 13 amino acids. CDR1 and CDR2 from the germline V gene are SGHAT and FQNNGV.

This clone was observed a few times. The CDR3 region is CASSFPNSNTEAFF. Written as DNA, the CDR3 is TGTGCCAGCAGCTTTCCGAACTCGAACACTGAAGCTTTCTTT. V gene TRBV5-6 combines with J gene TRBJ1-1; no clear D gene. Deletions cut 2 bases from V and 1 base from J, with 9 bases between. Germline CDR1 and CDR2: SGHDT and YYEEEE. The CDR3 totals 14 residues.

The chain combines TRBV2 with TRBJ1-1, with TRBD1 identical over 9 bases. Germline V CDR1 and CDR2: SNHLY, FYNNEI. Trimming removed 6 bases from V and 5 bases from J; junction bases left unmatched: 4. This CDR3 is 13 amino acids long. The CDR3 DNA sequence: TGTGCCAGCAGAGATGGACAGGGGACTGAAGCTTTCTTT. It codes for CASRDGQGTEAFF.